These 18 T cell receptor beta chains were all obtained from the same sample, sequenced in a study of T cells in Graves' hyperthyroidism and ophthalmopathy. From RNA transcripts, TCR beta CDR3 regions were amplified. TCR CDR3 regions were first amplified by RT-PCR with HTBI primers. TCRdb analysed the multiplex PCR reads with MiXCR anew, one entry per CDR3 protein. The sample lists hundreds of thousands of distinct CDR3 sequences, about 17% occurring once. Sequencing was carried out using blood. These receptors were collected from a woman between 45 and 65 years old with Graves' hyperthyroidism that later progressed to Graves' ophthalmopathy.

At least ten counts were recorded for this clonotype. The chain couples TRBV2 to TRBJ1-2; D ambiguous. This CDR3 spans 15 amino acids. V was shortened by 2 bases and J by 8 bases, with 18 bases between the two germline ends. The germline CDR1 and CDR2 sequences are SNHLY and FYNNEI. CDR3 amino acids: CASSETLPLVQGYTF. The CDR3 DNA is TGTGCCAGCAGTGAAACCCTTCCACTCGTTCAGGGCTACACCTTC. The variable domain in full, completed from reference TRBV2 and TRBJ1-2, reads EPEVTQTPSHQVTQMGQEVILRCVPISNHLYFYWYRQILGQKVEFLVSFYNNEISEKSEIFDDQFSVERPDGSNFTLKIRSTKLEDSAMYFCASSETLPLVQGYTFGSGTRLTVV.

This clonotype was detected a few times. The DNA for the CDR3 is TGTGCCAGCAGCGATTATGGTTGGGGTAGCAATCAGCCCCAGCATTTT. Its protein product is CASSDYGWGSNQPQHF. The genes are TRBV5-6 and TRBJ1-5; the D is unclear. Germline V CDR1 and CDR2: SGHDT, YYEEEE. CDR3 size: 16 residues. The V end lost 4 bases, the J end lost 0 bases, and 14 bases lay between the germline ends.

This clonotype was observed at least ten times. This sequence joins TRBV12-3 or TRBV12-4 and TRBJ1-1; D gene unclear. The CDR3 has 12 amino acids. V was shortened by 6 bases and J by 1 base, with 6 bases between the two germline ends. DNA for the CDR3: TGTGCCAGCAGCCACGCGAACACTGAAGCTTTCTTT. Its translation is CASSHANTEAFF.

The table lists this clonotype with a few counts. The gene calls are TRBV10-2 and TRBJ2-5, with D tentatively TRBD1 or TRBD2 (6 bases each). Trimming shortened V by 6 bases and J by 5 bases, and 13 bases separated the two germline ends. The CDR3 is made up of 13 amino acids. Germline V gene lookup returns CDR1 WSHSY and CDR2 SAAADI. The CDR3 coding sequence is TGCGCCAGCAGGGAAGGGGGGTGGGAGACCCAGTACTTC. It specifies CASREGGWETQYF.

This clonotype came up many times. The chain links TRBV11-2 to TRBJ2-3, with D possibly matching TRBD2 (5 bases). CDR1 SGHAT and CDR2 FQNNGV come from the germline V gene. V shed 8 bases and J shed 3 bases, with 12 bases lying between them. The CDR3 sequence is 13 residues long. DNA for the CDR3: TGTGCCAGCGGGGTCGGGGTTACAGATACGCAGTATTTT. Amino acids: CASGVGVTDTQYF.

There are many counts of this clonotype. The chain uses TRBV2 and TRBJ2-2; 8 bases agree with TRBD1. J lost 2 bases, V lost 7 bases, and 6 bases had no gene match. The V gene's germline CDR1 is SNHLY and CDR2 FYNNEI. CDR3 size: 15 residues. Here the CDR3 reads CASIRTGINTGELFF. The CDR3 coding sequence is TGTGCCAGCATTAGGACAGGGATAAACACCGGGGAGCTGTTTTTT.

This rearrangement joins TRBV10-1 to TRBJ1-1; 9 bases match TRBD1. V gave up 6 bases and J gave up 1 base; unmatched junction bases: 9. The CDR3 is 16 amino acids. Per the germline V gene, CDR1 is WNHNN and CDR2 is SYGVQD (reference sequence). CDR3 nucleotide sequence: TGCGCCAGCAGCGACGGCGGACAGGGGCCGAACACTGAAGCTTTCTTT. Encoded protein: CASSDGGQGPNTEAFF.

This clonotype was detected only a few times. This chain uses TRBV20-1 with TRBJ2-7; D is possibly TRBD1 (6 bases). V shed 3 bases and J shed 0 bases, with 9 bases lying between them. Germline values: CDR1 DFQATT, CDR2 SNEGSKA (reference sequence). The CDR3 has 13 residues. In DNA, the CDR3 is TGCAGTGCTAGTGGGACACTCTCCTACGAGCAGTACTTC. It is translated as CSASGTLSYEQYF.

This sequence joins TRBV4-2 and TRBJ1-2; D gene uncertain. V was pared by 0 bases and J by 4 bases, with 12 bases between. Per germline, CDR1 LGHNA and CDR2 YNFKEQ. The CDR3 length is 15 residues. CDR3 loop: CASSQERRSGYGYTF. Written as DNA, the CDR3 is TGTGCCAGCAGCCAAGAACGTAGGAGCGGCTATGGCTACACCTTC.

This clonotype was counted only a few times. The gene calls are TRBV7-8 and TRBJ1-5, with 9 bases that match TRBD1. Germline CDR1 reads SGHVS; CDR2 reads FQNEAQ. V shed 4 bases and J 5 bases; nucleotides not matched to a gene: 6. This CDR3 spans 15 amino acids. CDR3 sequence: CASSSTGGYHQPQHF. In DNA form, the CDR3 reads TGTGCCAGCAGCTCCACAGGGGGCTATCATCAGCCCCAGCATTTT.

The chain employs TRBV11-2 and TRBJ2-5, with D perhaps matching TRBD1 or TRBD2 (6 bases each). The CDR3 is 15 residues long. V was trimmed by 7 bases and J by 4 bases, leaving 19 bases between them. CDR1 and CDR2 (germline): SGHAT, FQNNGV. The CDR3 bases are TGTGCCAGCATCTATACTGGGGGGCCTCGAGAGACCCAGTACTTC. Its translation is CASIYTGGPRETQYF. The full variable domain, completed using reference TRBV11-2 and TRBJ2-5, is EAGVAQSPRYKIIEKRQSVAFWCNPISGHATLYWYQQILGQGPKLLIQFQNNGVVDDSQLPKDRFSAERLKGVDSTLKIQPAKLEDSAVYLCASIYTGGPRETQYFGPGTRLLVL.

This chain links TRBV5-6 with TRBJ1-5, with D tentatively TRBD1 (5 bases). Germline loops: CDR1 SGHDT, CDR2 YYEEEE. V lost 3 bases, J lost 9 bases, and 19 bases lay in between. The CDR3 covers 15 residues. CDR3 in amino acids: CASSSWDGAVRPQHF. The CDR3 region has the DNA TGTGCCAGCAGCTCGTGGGACGGTGCAGTACGGCCCCAGCATTTT.

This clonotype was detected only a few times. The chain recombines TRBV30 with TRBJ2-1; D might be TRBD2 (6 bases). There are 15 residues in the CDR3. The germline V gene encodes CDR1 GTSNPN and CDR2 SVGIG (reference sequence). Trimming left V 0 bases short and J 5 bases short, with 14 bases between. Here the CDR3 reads CAWSVRGAVNNEQFF. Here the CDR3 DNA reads TGTGCCTGGAGTGTACGCGGGGCGGTTAACAATGAGCAGTTCTTC.

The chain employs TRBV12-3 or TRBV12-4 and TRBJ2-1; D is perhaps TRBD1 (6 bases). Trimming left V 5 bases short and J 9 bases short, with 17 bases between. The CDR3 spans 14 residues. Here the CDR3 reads CASSVVGGFGEQFF. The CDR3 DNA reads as TGTGCCAGCAGTGTGGTAGGGGGATTTGGTGAGCAGTTCTTC.

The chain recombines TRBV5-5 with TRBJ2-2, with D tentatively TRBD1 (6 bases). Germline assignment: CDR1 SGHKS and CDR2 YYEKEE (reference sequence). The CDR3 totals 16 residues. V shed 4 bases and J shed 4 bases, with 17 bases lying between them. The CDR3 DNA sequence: TGTGCCAGCAGCCTACGGACAGACCCTATCACCGGGGAGCTGTTTTTT. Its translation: CASSLRTDPITGELFF. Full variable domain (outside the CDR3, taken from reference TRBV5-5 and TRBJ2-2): DAGVTQSPTHLIKTRGQQVTLRCSPISGHKSVSWYQQVLGQGPQFIFQYYEKEERGRGNFPDRFSARQFPNYSSELNVNALLLGDSALYLCASSLRTDPITGELFFGEGSRLTVL.

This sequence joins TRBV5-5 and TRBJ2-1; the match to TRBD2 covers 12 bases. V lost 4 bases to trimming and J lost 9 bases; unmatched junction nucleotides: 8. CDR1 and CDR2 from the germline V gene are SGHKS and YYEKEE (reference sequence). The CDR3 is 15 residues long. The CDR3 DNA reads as TGTGCCAGCAGCCAGCTAGCGGGGGGGCATGGTGAGCAGTTCTTC. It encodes CASSQLAGGHGEQFF.

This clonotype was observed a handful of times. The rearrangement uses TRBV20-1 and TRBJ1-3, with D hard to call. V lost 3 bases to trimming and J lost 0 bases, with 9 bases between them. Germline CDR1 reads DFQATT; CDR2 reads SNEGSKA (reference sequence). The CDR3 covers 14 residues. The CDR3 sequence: CSASAASSGNTIYF. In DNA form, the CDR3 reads TGCAGTGCTAGCGCCGCTAGCTCTGGAAACACCATATATTTT.

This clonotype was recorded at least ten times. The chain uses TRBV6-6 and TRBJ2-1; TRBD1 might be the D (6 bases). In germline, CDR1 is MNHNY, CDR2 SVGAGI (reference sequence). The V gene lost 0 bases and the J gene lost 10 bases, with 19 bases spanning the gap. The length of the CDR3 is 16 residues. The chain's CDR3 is CASSYSRGSGPPEQFF. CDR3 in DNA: TGTGCCAGCAGTTACTCGAGGGGGTCAGGGCCCCCGGAGCAGTTCTTC.